The clone carrying this T cell receptor (beta chain) was counted at least ten times. What was amplified from RNA transcripts were TCR beta CDR3 regions. A set of HTBI primers served as the primers for a first-round RT-PCR of the TCR CDR3. TCRdb recomputed calls from the multiplex PCR reads with MiXCR, one row per CDR3 protein. The sample yields approximately 600,000 distinct CDR3 sequences, roughly 16% seen once. The data are from a study of T cells in Graves' hyperthyroidism and ophthalmopathy. Overall study context: Pretreatment peripheral blood was obtained at initial diagnosis.

Trimming shortened V by 3 bases and J by 1 base, and 12 bases separated the two germline ends. The CDR3 covers 15 residues. Germline values: CDR1 LGHDT, CDR2 YNNKEL (reference sequence). Patients aged 18 to 65 with hyperthyroidism were newly diagnosed, with duration under 2 months. Out of approximately 9.9 ml of fresh peripheral blood came the PBMCs. The sequenced sample consisted of blood. This TCR was recovered from a young woman with Graves' hyperthyroidism. V gene TRBV3-1 combines with J gene TRBJ1-1; D not resolved. The CDR3 spells CASSHGRSRNTEAFF. In DNA, the CDR3 is TGTGCCAGCAGCCATGGTCGCAGCCGGAACACTGAAGCTTTCTTT.